The rows below give T cell receptor beta chains drawn from one sample of a study of T-cell memory formation after mild COVID-19. TCRdb reprocessed the 5' RACE reads with MiXCR, giving one entry per CDR3 protein. The profile shows under 85,000 distinct CDR3 sequences, 14% of them singletons. Material for sequencing was PBMCs or a T cell subset sorted from them (not recorded which). These TCRs come from an adult woman who had mild COVID-19 (a few samples of this study predate the infection). Cell type and time point are not known. Both conserved end residues are part of each CDR3. The D gene is left open where the match is weak. Size is omitted from some rows. Given values are once, few, many or a class for expanded clones.

>TRBV15|NA|TRBJ2-1|NA
TGTGCCACTAAAGTTAGGTGGGGGGGCGACAATGAGCAGTTCTTC
CATKVRWGGDNEQFF
>TRBV18|NA|TRBJ1-1|NA
TGTGCCAGCTCACCACCCCATTACGGCAGGGAGGGCTACACTGAAGCTTTCTTT
CASSPPHYGREGYTEAFF
>TRBV29-1|NA|TRBJ2-6|few
TGCAGCGTTGAAGATCTCTTGGGGCCTGGGGCCAACGTCCTGACTTTC
CSVEDLLGPGANVLTF
>TRBV6-2/TRBV6-3|NA|TRBJ1-1|NA
TGTGCCATCGGGACGGGAGCTGAAGCTTTCTTT
CAIGTGAEAFF
>TRBV6-5|NA|TRBJ1-2|NA
TGTGCCAGCAGTCCTTCAACTTATGGCTACACCTTC
CASSPSTYGYTF
>TRBV29-1|NA|TRBJ2-7|NA
TGCAGCGTTGAAGGGGCAGAAAGCTCCTACGAGCAGTACTTC
CSVEGAESSYEQYF
>TRBV7-2|NA|TRBJ2-7|NA
TGTGCCAGCAGCTCTGAGTTAGAGAGGCAGGGTATCCCTTTATACGAGCAGTACTTC
CASSSELERQGIPLYEQYF
>TRBV20-1|NA|TRBJ2-3|NA
TGCAGTGCTAGAGGTTCAGGGTTTGACTGGACATACACAGATACGCAGTATTTT
CSARGSGFDWTYTDTQYF
>TRBV20-1|TRBD1|TRBJ1-2|NA
TGCAGTGCCCGCGACAGGGGGAGCTATGGTTACACCTTC
CSARDRGSYGYTF
>TRBV7-2|TRBD2|TRBJ2-1|few
TGTGCCAGCAGTTTTATTACCGGGACTAGCGGCTACAATGAGCAGTTCTTC
CASSFITGTSGYNEQFF
>TRBV15|TRBD1|TRBJ2-7|few
TGTGCCACCAGCAAAGCCGGGACAGGGGGCTACGAGCAGTACTTC
CATSKAGTGGYEQYF
>TRBV11-3|TRBD2|TRBJ2-1|few
TGTGCCAGCAGTTTCGTAGCGGGAGGGGCCGGTAGCTCCTACAATGAGCAGTTCTTC
CASSFVAGGAGSSYNEQFF
>TRBV21-1|NA|TRBJ2-4|NA
TGTGCCAGCAGCAAAGGTGGGACAGGGCCAGCGGACATTCAGTACTTC
CASSKGGTGPADIQYF
>TRBV5-1|NA|TRBJ2-1|few
TGCGCCAGCAGCTGGGGGATTCCAGGCACAAGGCCCTACAATGAGCAGTTCTTC
CASSWGIPGTRPYNEQFF
>TRBV7-2|TRBD1|TRBJ1-2|NA
TGTGCCAGCAGCTTTGACCGGACAGGTTACTACTATGGCTACACCTTC
CASSFDRTGYYYGYTF
>TRBV7-9|NA|TRBJ2-3|NA
TGTGCCAGCAGCCCCAGGACCGCAGATACGCAGTATTTT
CASSPRTADTQYF
>TRBV12-3/TRBV12-4|TRBD1|TRBJ2-1|few
TGTGCCAGCAGTCGACAGGACAGGGGGCAAGATGAGCAGTTCTTC
CASSRQDRGQDEQFF
>TRBV7-2|NA|TRBJ2-7|few
TGTGCCAGCAGCCTAGGGGACCCTAGTTTTGACGAGCAGTACTTC
CASSLGDPSFDEQYF
>TRBV7-3|TRBD2|TRBJ2-1|NA
TGTGCCAGCAGCTTAAACGGAGCGGGATCTGAGCAGTTCTTC
CASSLNGAGSEQFF
>TRBV14|NA|TRBJ1-1|few
TGTGCCAGCAGCCGAAAACAGCGCCAGAACACTGAAGCTTTCTTT
CASSRKQRQNTEAFF
>TRBV4-3|TRBD2|TRBJ2-2|few
TGCGCCAGCAGTCCCTTCGTAGCGGGAGTGACCGGGGAGCTGTTTTTT
CASSPFVAGVTGELFF
>TRBV12-3/TRBV12-4|TRBD2|TRBJ2-5|NA
TGTGCCAGCAGTTTAGTGCCCCCGGGCGCGGGGGGCCAAGAGACCCAGTACTTC
CASSLVPPGAGGQETQYF
>TRBV14|NA|TRBJ2-7|NA
TGTGCCAGCAGCCCCGAACCGGCATACGAGCAGTACTTC
CASSPEPAYEQYF
>TRBV9|TRBD2|TRBJ2-3|NA
TGTGCCAGCAGCGTAGCTAGCGGCTCTAGCACAGATACGCAGTATTTT
CASSVASGSSTDTQYF
>TRBV7-6|NA|TRBJ2-1|many
TGTGCCAGCAGCTTAATAGGGGATGAGCAGTTCTTC
CASSLIGDEQFF
>TRBV27|NA|TRBJ2-5|few
TGTGCCAGCAGTTTATCGCGGGGAGGCTGGGGGCAAGAGACCCAGTACTTC
CASSLSRGGWGQETQYF
>TRBV14|NA|TRBJ2-3|many
TGTGCCAGCAGCCAAGATCATGGGGATACGCAGTATTTT
CASSQDHGDTQYF
>TRBV6-5|NA|TRBJ2-1|NA
TGTGCCAGCAGTTTGGGACCCCTCGACCCGCAGTTCTTC
CASSLGPLDPQFF
>TRBV2|NA|TRBJ2-1|few
TGTGCCAGCAGCGCGCTAGGCATTCCGAGCAATGAGCAGTTCTTC
CASSALGIPSNEQFF
>TRBV13|NA|TRBJ2-1|NA
TGTGCCAGCAGCGATTGGAGTGAACAGGCGAGCTCCTACAATGAGCAGTTCTTC
CASSDWSEQASSYNEQFF
>TRBV25-1|NA|TRBJ2-7|few
TGTGCCAGCAGTGAATCGACAGACTACGAGCAGTACTTC
CASSESTDYEQYF